The present T cell receptor (beta chain) was sequenced within a study of T cells in Graves' hyperthyroidism and ophthalmopathy. Findings and caveats of the study: Separation of ophthalmopathy from stable hyperthyroidism was achieved by a 13 V-J model.

CDR3 length: 15 amino acids. V shed 5 bases and J 5 bases; nucleotides not matched to a gene: 7. RNA transcripts were the template for amplifying TCR beta CDR3 regions. TCR CDR3 underwent first-round RT-PCR with the HTBI primer set. TCRdb ran MiXCR on the multiplex PCR reads and lists one entry per CDR3 protein. Of approximately 620,000 distinct CDR3 sequences in the sample, 11% to 15% were seen once. This clonotype has ten or more counts. Its antigen is not known. This TCR was recovered from a woman in her twenties or thirties with Graves' hyperthyroidism that later progressed to Graves' ophthalmopathy. The chain employs TRBV12-3 or TRBV12-4 and TRBJ1-4; 8 nucleotides agree with TRBD1. The specimen was blood. CDR3 in amino acids: CASSDTGGINEKLFF. The DNA of the CDR3 is TGTGCCAGCAGTGATACAGGGGGGATAAATGAAAAACTGTTTTTT.